The 23 T cell receptor beta chains in this list originate from one sample, sequenced in a study of shared clonotypes between healthy human individuals (TCRdb year 2020). The library came from the immunoSEQ multiplex PCR assay. Held by TCRdb, this immuneACCESS table contains in-frame sequences only and omits some clones. Under half of the omission traces to an unresolved V gene where checked; the cause of the rest is unknown. The sample has millions of clones on record, approximately 90% of them singletons. Of the sample, around 0.14% is held by the ten largest clones. Sequencing input: naive CD4+ T cells sorted from blood. The sample's cell subset or site label, decoded: CD45RA+ positively selected. All receptors derive from a young man in good health.

The chain is built from TRBV29-1 and TRBJ2-1, with D possibly being TRBD1 (5 bases). CDR3 length equals 12 residues. Trimming shortened V by 5 bases and J by 9 bases, and 14 bases separated the two germline ends. Germline V CDR1 and CDR2: SQVTM, ANQGSEA. The chain's CDR3 is CSVPIRDFEQFF. DNA of the CDR3: TGCAGCGTTCCGATCAGGGATTTTGAGCAGTTCTTC.

The J gene is TRBJ1-1, the V gene TRBV5-1, with D tentatively TRBD1 (5 bases). CDR3 length equals 13 residues. The germline gives CDR1 SGHRS, CDR2 YFSETQ. V dropped 0 bases and J dropped 8 bases, with 11 bases sitting between them. CDR3 region: CASSLGPGREAFF. DNA of the CDR3: TGCGCCAGCAGCTTGGGGCCAGGGAGGGAAGCTTTCTTT.

CDR3 nucleotides: TGTGCCAGCAGTACCAGGGAGTCCTATGGCTACACCTTC. This encodes CASSTRESYGYTF. This chain connects TRBV2 to TRBJ1-2; tentatively, D is TRBD1 (5 bases). The CDR3 loop spans 13 amino acids. The V end lost 5 bases, the J end lost 4 bases, and 11 bases lay between the germline ends. Germline V gene data show CDR1 as SNHLY and CDR2 as FYNNEI.

The chain has TRBV18 and TRBJ1-1, with D tentatively TRBD1 (6 bases). Germline V gene lookup returns CDR1 KGHSH and CDR2 LQKENI. The CDR3 totals 15 residues. Trimming shortened V by 2 bases and J by 1 base, and 11 bases separated the two germline ends. DNA of the CDR3: TGTGCCAGCTCACCAAACAGGGCCCCGAACACTGAAGCTTTCTTT. This codes for CASSPNRAPNTEAFF. The whole variable domain, remainder taken from reference TRBV18 and TRBJ1-1, is NAGVMQNPRHLVRRRGQEARLRCSPMKGHSHVYWYRQLPEEGLKFMVYLQKENIIDESGMPKERFSAEFPKEGPSILRIQQVVRGDSAAYFCASSPNRAPNTEAFFGQGTRLTVV.

This clone was recorded once. V is TRBV29-1 and J is TRBJ2-5; TRBD2 agrees at 12 bases. With V trimmed by 5 bases and J by 5 bases, 3 bases remained unmatched. The CDR3 loop spans 13 amino acids. Looked up from germline, CDR1 is SQVTM and CDR2 is ANQGSEA. CDR3 in amino acids: CSVTSGRIETQYF. In DNA, the CDR3 is TGCAGCGTTACTAGCGGGAGGATTGAGACCCAGTACTTC. The variable domain in full, completed from reference TRBV29-1 and TRBJ2-5, reads SAVISQKPSRDICQRGTSLTIQCQVDSQVTMMFWYRQQPGQSLTLIATANQGSEATYESGFVIDKFPISRPNLTFSTLTVSNMSPEDSSIYLCSVTSGRIETQYFGPGTRLLVL.

The chain uses TRBV6-4 and TRBJ2-7; 9 bases line up with TRBD2. The CDR3 totals 16 residues. Germline lookup yields CDR1 MRHNA and CDR2 SNTAGT. The junction had 10 bases not matched to a gene; V was cut back by 0 bases and J by 7 bases. This chain's CDR3 is CASSDSTGLAAGEQYF. The CDR3 nucleotides read TGTGCCAGCAGTGACTCTACGGGACTAGCCGCGGGGGAGCAGTACTTC.

V usage is TRBV5-5 and J usage is TRBJ2-7; 9 positions agree with TRBD1. This CDR3 has 12 amino acids. The V segment lost 4 bases and the J segment 6 bases; nucleotides outside the gene matches: 2. Germline V gene data show CDR1 as SGHKS and CDR2 as YYEKEE (reference sequence). The CDR3 coding sequence is TGTGCCAGCAGCACAGGGGGCGGCGAGCAGTACTTC. Protein product: CASSTGGGEQYF.

V gene TRBV2 combines with J gene TRBJ1-1, with 7 bases lining up with TRBD1. This CDR3 has 15 residues. CDR1 is SNHLY and CDR2 is FYNNEI in the germline V gene. J was trimmed by 0 bases and V by 6 bases; bases with no gene match: 7. The CDR3 loop reads CASRKRQGVNTEAFF. For the CDR3, the DNA is TGTGCCAGCAGAAAGAGGCAGGGGGTGAACACTGAAGCTTTCTTT. The full variable domain, rest sourced from reference TRBV2 and TRBJ1-1, is EPEVTQTPSHQVTQMGQEVILRCVPISNHLYFYWYRQILGQKVEFLVSFYNNEISEKSEIFDDQFSVERPDGSNFTLKIRSTKLEDSAMYFCASRKRQGVNTEAFFGQGTRLTVV.

In its sample, this clone was seen once. J is TRBJ1-2 and V is TRBV25-1; 9 nucleotides line up with TRBD1. Germline CDR1 and CDR2: MGHDK and SYGVNS. J was trimmed by 6 bases and V by 4 bases; bases with no gene match: 9. The CDR3 sequence is 15 residues long. This chain's CDR3 is CASSGAGQGIDGYTF. Here the CDR3 DNA reads TGTGCCAGCAGTGGGGCGGGACAGGGAATCGATGGCTACACCTTC.

The chain is built from TRBV7-2 and TRBJ1-2; D unresolved. Germline V CDR1 and CDR2: SGHTA, FQGNSA. V was shortened by 5 bases and J by 8 bases, with 15 bases between the two germline ends. This CDR3 contains 13 residues. CDR3 sequence reads: CASSPGRVRGYTF. The CDR3 nucleotides read TGTGCCAGCAGCCCCGGTCGGGTGCGGGGCTACACCTTC.

This clone was recorded once. The rearrangement links TRBV29-1 to TRBJ1-4; D is possibly TRBD1 (6 bases). The CDR3 is made up of 12 amino acids. Trimming took 7 bases from V and 5 from J, leaving 11 bases between them. Germline loops: CDR1 SQVTM, CDR2 ANQGSEA. CDR3 sequence (DNA): TGCAGCGCCGGACAGCTCAATGAAAAACTGTTTTTT. It translates to CSAGQLNEKLFF.

The genes are TRBV6-1 and TRBJ2-7, with a tentative D call TRBD1 (6 bases). CDR3 length: 12 amino acids. Looked up from germline, CDR1 is MNHNS and CDR2 is SASEGT. V lost 9 bases and J lost 3, with 12 bases in between. CDR3 sequence reads: CASRQDFYEQYF. DNA of the CDR3: TGTGCCAGTCGACAGGACTTCTACGAGCAGTACTTC.

CDR3 protein: CASSFAGGPTYEQYF. CDR3 DNA: TGTGCCAGTAGTTTCGCAGGGGGCCCTACCTACGAGCAGTACTTC. V usage is TRBV19 and J usage is TRBJ2-7; 8 nucleotides align to TRBD1. In germline, CDR1 is LNHDA, CDR2 SQIVND (reference sequence). V was pared by 5 bases and J by 2 bases, with 8 bases of the junction left unmatched. This CDR3 has 15 amino acids. Complete variable domain (other parts from reference TRBV19 and TRBJ2-7): DGGITQSPKYLFRKEGQNVTLSCEQNLNHDAMYWYRQDPGQGLRLIYYSQIVNDFQKGDIAEGYSVSREKKESFPLTVTSAQKNPTAFYLCASSFAGGPTYEQYFGPGTRLTVT.

The DNA of the CDR3 is TGTGCCACCAGCAGGGACCTGGGGAACAATGAGCAGTTCTTC. Translated: CATSRDLGNNEQFF. The rearrangement links TRBV15 to TRBJ2-1; D gene uncertain. Trimming pared 3 bases from V and 5 bases from J, leaving 11 bases between. Germline CDR1 and CDR2: LNHNV and YYDKDF (reference sequence). The CDR3 covers 14 residues.

The rearrangement uses TRBV10-2 and TRBJ2-1; D not certain. Germline CDR1 reads WSHSY; CDR2 reads SAAADI. The CDR3 loop spans 13 amino acids. V shed 2 bases and J shed 6 bases, with 8 bases lying between them. CDR3 sequence reads: CASSEGPSNEQFF. In nucleotides, the CDR3 is TGCGCCAGCAGTGAGGGCCCCTCCAATGAGCAGTTCTTC.

The rearrangement joins TRBV5-1 to TRBJ2-1; 10 bases fit TRBD2. The V and J ends lost 4 bases and 6 bases, in that order; junction bases with no gene match: 7. The germline CDR1 and CDR2 sequences are SGHRS and YFSETQ. This CDR3 spans 15 amino acids. The CDR3 sequence: CASSVLAGRRNEQFF. The DNA of the CDR3 is TGCGCCAGCAGCGTACTAGCGGGGAGACGCAATGAGCAGTTCTTC.

The chain couples TRBV18 to TRBJ1-1, with 9 bases identical to TRBD1. Germline V gives CDR1 KGHSH, CDR2 LQKENI. This CDR3 is built from 13 residues. With 4 bases clipped from V and 11 bases from J, the junction kept 8 bases outside the gene matches. CDR3 residues: CASSQETGGGAFF. In DNA, the CDR3 is TGTGCCAGCTCACAGGAGACAGGGGGTGGTGCTTTCTTT.

The CDR3 here is CASSRRLAGVSASYNEQFF. CDR3 in DNA: TGTGCCAGCAGCCGAAGACTAGCGGGCGTCTCAGCCTCCTACAATGAGCAGTTCTTC. The chain recombines TRBV7-9 with TRBJ2-1, with 10 bases aligning to TRBD2. V lost 5 bases to trimming and J lost 0 bases; unmatched junction nucleotides: 13. The CDR3 loop spans 19 amino acids. The germline V gene encodes CDR1 SEHNR and CDR2 FQNEAQ (reference sequence).

The V gene is TRBV10-3, the J gene TRBJ2-2; 8 bases are a match to TRBD2. Germline CDR1 is ENHRY and CDR2 is SYGVKD. The CDR3 has 16 amino acids. V shed 4 bases, J shed 3 bases, and the junction held 7 bases outside the gene matches. The chain's CDR3 is CAISVREGMDTGELFF. Here the CDR3 DNA reads TGTGCCATCAGTGTTCGGGAGGGGATGGACACCGGGGAGCTGTTTTTT.

The genes are TRBV7-2 and TRBJ2-2, with 7 nucleotides matching TRBD2. The germline gives CDR1 SGHTA, CDR2 FQGNSA. The ends lost 1 base at V and 6 bases at J; junction bases unmatched: 8. The CDR3 runs 16 residues. This chain's CDR3 is CASSLGRAGVSGELFF. CDR3 DNA sequence: TGTGCCAGCAGCTTAGGTCGGGCGGGAGTCTCCGGGGAGCTGTTTTTT.

The chain employs TRBV19 and TRBJ1-1, with D unresolved. This CDR3 is built from 15 residues. V lost 0 bases, J lost 1 base, and 9 bases lay in between. Germline loops: CDR1 LNHDA, CDR2 SQIVND (reference sequence). In nucleotides, the CDR3 is TGTGCCAGTAGTATAGACACCAAGAGGAACACTGAAGCTTTCTTT. Protein: CASSIDTKRNTEAFF. The variable domain in full, completed from reference TRBV19 and TRBJ1-1, reads DGGITQSPKYLFRKEGQNVTLSCEQNLNHDAMYWYRQDPGQGLRLIYYSQIVNDFQKGDIAEGYSVSREKKESFPLTVTSAQKNPTAFYLCASSIDTKRNTEAFFGQGTRLTVV.

The rearrangement uses TRBV6-5 and TRBJ2-2, with a tentative D call TRBD2 (5 bases). The V end lost 3 bases, the J end lost 7 bases, and 12 bases lay between the germline ends. Germline V gene lookup returns CDR1 MNHEY and CDR2 SVGAGI. The CDR3 runs to 14 residues. CDR3 loop: CASSYGSTFGELFF. CDR3 DNA sequence: TGTGCCAGCAGTTATGGGAGTACCTTCGGGGAGCTGTTTTTT.

As for this clone: This sample includes further DNA sequences coding for the same CDR3. V and J are TRBV27 and TRBJ1-2, with a weak D call TRBD1 (5 bases). Trimming took off 3 bases at V and 5 bases at J, with 7 bases between the two ends. CDR3 size: 12 residues. Germline V gives CDR1 MNHEY, CDR2 SMNVEV (reference sequence). In DNA, the CDR3 is TGTGCCAGCAGTTTTTCAGGGTATGGCTACACCTTC. It encodes CASSFSGYGYTF.